Shown below are 23 T cell receptor beta chains from a single sample sequenced in a study of T cell responses to AZD1222 COVID-19 vaccine. Produced via immunoSEQ multiplex PCR; TCRdb's table is partial and in-frame only. Altogether 150,000 to 200,000 clones are present, approximately 94% being singletons, with the ten largest covering under 6%. The source material was peripheral blood, sampled 28 days after the second AZD1222 dose. These receptors came from an adult who received the AZD1222 COVID-19 vaccine.

The chain uses TRBV12-5 and TRBJ2-3, with 14 bases aligning to TRBD2. After removal of 7 bases from V and 6 bases from J, the junction contained 9 bases not matched to a gene. Germline V CDR1 and CDR2: LGHNT, FRNRAP. This CDR3 spans 16 amino acids. The CDR3: CASAPGTSGSLDTQYF. The CDR3 DNA follows: TGTGCTAGTGCCCCGGGGACTAGCGGGAGCCTCGATACGCAGTATTTT.

The chain carries TRBV6-6 and TRBJ2-7; no clear D gene. This CDR3 has 13 amino acids. V lost 4 bases and J lost 3, with 10 bases in between. CDR1 and CDR2 from the germline V gene are MNHNY and SVGAGI (reference sequence). The CDR3 region has the DNA TGTGCCAGCAGTTCCCGAGAGCTCTACGAGCAGTACTTC. Its protein product is CASSSRELYEQYF.

This chain uses TRBV28 with TRBJ1-1; the D gene is possibly TRBD1 (6 bases). V was pared by 5 bases and J by 4 bases, with 14 bases between. This CDR3 is 14 amino acids long. Germline V gives CDR1 MDHEN, CDR2 SYDVKM. The CDR3 region is CASSTRGGRTEAFF. In nucleotides, the CDR3 is TGTGCCAGCAGTACCAGGGGAGGCCGCACTGAAGCTTTCTTT.

V gene TRBV29-1 combines with J gene TRBJ1-1, with unresolved D. V lost 7 bases and J 5 bases, leaving 14 bases between the germline ends. The germline CDR1 and CDR2 sequences are SQVTM and ANQGSEA. This CDR3 has 12 amino acids. The CDR3 DNA sequence: TGCAGCGCCGGCGGCCGGTGGACTGAAGCTTTCTTT. This encodes CSAGGRWTEAFF.

This CDR3 is CASSLRQGTKNIQYF. The CDR3, as DNA: TGTGCCAGCAGCCTCCGACAGGGAACCAAAAACATTCAGTACTTC. The V call is TRBV11-2, the J call TRBJ2-4, with 7 bases identical to TRBD1. The CDR3 is made up of 15 amino acids. The germline V gene encodes CDR1 SGHAT and CDR2 FQNNGV. The J segment lost 2 bases and the V segment lost 5 bases, leaving 6 bases of the junction unmatched.

In this sample, this clone turned up a few times. The CDR3 sequence is CASSLGAGGYTDTQYF. CDR3 bases: TGCGCCAGCAGCTTGGGAGCGGGAGGGTACACAGATACGCAGTATTTT. The chain joins TRBV5-1 to TRBJ2-3; 10 bases match TRBD2. CDR3 length: 16 amino acids. From germline, CDR1 is SGHRS and CDR2 YFSETQ. J lost 2 bases, V lost 0 bases, and 3 bases had no gene match. Full variable domain (rest looked up from reference TRBV5-1 and TRBJ2-3): KAGVTQTPRYLIKTRGQQVTLSCSPISGHRSVSWYQQTPGQGLQFLFEYFSETQRNKGNFPGRFSGRQFSNSRSEMNVSTLELGDSALYLCASSLGAGGYTDTQYFGPGTRLTVL.

The V gene is TRBV19, the J gene TRBJ1-1, with 11 positions matching TRBD1. This CDR3 contains 14 residues. In germline, CDR1 is LNHDA, CDR2 SQIVND (reference sequence). V was clipped by 5 bases and J by 4 bases; unmatched bases: 3. The CDR3 bases are TGTGCCAGTAGTTTGGGACAGGGGGGCACTGAAGCTTTCTTT. Its protein product is CASSLGQGGTEAFF.

This rearrangement joins TRBV7-9 to TRBJ2-1; 7 positions agree with TRBD2. CDR1 is SEHNR, CDR2 FQNEAQ, per germline (reference sequence). V gave up 2 bases and J gave up 7 bases; unmatched junction bases: 8. This CDR3 contains 15 residues. The CDR3 sequence: CASSLMGGSGNEQFF. DNA of the CDR3: TGTGCCAGCAGCTTAATGGGCGGGAGCGGAAATGAGCAGTTCTTC.

The chain joins TRBV6-5 to TRBJ2-7, with no clear D. Germline V CDR1 and CDR2: MNHEY, SVGAGI. The CDR3 sequence is 13 residues long. V shed 5 bases and J shed 0 bases, with 8 bases lying between them. The CDR3 loop is CASSKLDSYEQYF. The DNA for the CDR3 is TGTGCCAGCAGTAAACTCGACTCCTACGAGCAGTACTTC.

The rearrangement links TRBV30 to TRBJ1-1, with D hard to call. CDR3 length: 15 residues. V was pared by 2 bases and J by 0 bases, with 13 bases between. From germline, CDR1 is GTSNPN and CDR2 SVGIG (reference sequence). The chain's CDR3 is CAWSFPGVMNTEAFF. CDR3 in DNA: TGTGCCTGGAGTTTCCCGGGAGTTATGAACACTGAAGCTTTCTTT.

This clone was seen only once. V gene TRBV7-2 combines with J gene TRBJ1-1, with TRBD1 as a possible D gene (5 bases). The CDR3 is 13 residues long. V lost 2 bases, J lost 3 bases, and 7 bases lay in between. Germline V gene lookup returns CDR1 SGHTA and CDR2 FQGNSA. CDR3 amino acids: CASSLQGYTEAFF. The CDR3 nucleotides read TGTGCCAGCAGCTTACAGGGTTACACTGAAGCTTTCTTT.

This chain uses TRBV6-5 with TRBJ1-4, with 7 nucleotides matching TRBD1. Trimming took 4 bases from V and 8 from J; bases not matched to a gene: 7. This CDR3 is built from 14 residues. The germline gives CDR1 MNHEY, CDR2 SVGAGI. The chain's CDR3 is CASSLRGLGEKLFF. CDR3 nucleotides: TGTGCCAGCAGTTTGAGGGGGCTGGGCGAAAAACTGTTTTTT.

V and J are TRBV12-3 or TRBV12-4 and TRBJ1-2, with D perhaps matching TRBD1 (6 bases). V lost 4 bases, J lost 8 bases, and 11 bases lay in between. CDR3 length equals 12 residues. CDR3 sequence reads: CASSSGASGYTF. The CDR3 coding sequence is TGTGCCAGCAGTTCGGGGGCGAGCGGCTACACCTTC.

The rearrangement uses TRBV28 and TRBJ1-5; D not certain. The CDR3 covers 16 residues. Germline CDR1 is MDHEN and CDR2 is SYDVKM. The ends were cut back, 4 bases at V and 11 bases at J, with 24 bases in the middle. CDR3 in amino acids: CASSSQTGMGKSAQHF. CDR3 sequence (DNA): TGTGCCAGCAGTTCTCAAACCGGTATGGGGAAATCAGCCCAGCATTTT.

The rearrangement links TRBV3-1 (or the pseudogene TRBV3-2) to TRBJ1-1; tentative D call: TRBD1 (5 bases). Germline V gene data show CDR1 as LGHDT and CDR2 as YNNKEL (reference sequence). This CDR3 comprises 16 residues. Trimming took 0 bases from V and 0 from J, leaving 11 bases between them. The CDR3 region is CASSQDLAGLNTEAFF. The CDR3 DNA follows: TGTGCCAGCAGCCAAGATCTGGCAGGGCTGAACACTGAAGCTTTCTTT.

The V and J genes are TRBV7-2 and TRBJ1-5; D remains ambiguous. V was cut by 3 bases and J by 6 bases, with 15 bases left in between. Germline V gene lookup returns CDR1 SGHTA and CDR2 FQGNSA. The CDR3 consists of 15 residues. CDR3 DNA sequence: TGTGCCAGCAGCTTCAATAAAGTGAGGGTTCAGCCCCAGCATTTT. The encoded protein is CASSFNKVRVQPQHF. The variable domain in full, with the rest retrieved from reference TRBV7-2 and TRBJ1-5, is GAGVSQSPSNKVTEKGKDVELRCDPISGHTALYWYRQSLGQGLEFLIYFQGNSAPDKSGLPSDRFSAERTGGSVSTLTIQRTQQEDSAVYLCASSFNKVRVQPQHFGDGTRLSIL.

This clone appeared once. The J gene is TRBJ1-3, the V gene TRBV7-9, with TRBD1 matching 7 bases. Trimming removed 2 bases from V and 0 bases from J; junction bases left unmatched: 4. The germline V gene encodes CDR1 SEHNR and CDR2 FQNEAQ (reference sequence). This CDR3 contains 16 residues. The DNA for the CDR3 is TGTGCCAGCAGCTTACCAAGGGACAGCTCTGGAAACACCATATATTTT. Encoded protein: CASSLPRDSSGNTIYF.

This chain joins TRBV30 and TRBJ2-6; perhaps TRBD2 as D (6 bases). The V end lost 2 bases, the J end lost 0 bases, and 8 bases lay between the germline ends. The germline gives CDR1 GTSNPN, CDR2 SVGIG (reference sequence). This CDR3 is built from 15 residues. For the CDR3, the DNA is TGTGCCTGGAGTAACGGGGGCTCTGGGGCCAACGTCCTGACTTTC. This codes for CAWSNGGSGANVLTF.

The chain recombines TRBV5-5 with TRBJ2-7; 9 positions agree with TRBD1. This CDR3 contains 15 residues. V shed 0 bases and J 4 bases; nucleotides not matched to a gene: 5. Germline loops: CDR1 SGHKS, CDR2 YYEKEE (reference sequence). CDR3 in DNA: TGTGCCAGCAGCTTGGAGGACAGGGGAACTTACGAGCAGTACTTC. Amino acid sequence: CASSLEDRGTYEQYF.

This chain connects TRBV6-5 to TRBJ1-5; D gene ambiguous. CDR3 length: 13 residues. Between the trimmed V and J ends, which lost 7 bases and 6 bases, there was a span of 13 bases. Germline V gene data show CDR1 as MNHEY and CDR2 as SVGAGI. The CDR3, as DNA: TGTGCCAGCACCTTAGTCGGAGGTCAGCCCCAGCATTTT. It encodes CASTLVGGQPQHF.

This clone was detected once. This chain joins TRBV6-1 and TRBJ2-3; 7 nucleotides line up with TRBD2. CDR1 is MNHNS, CDR2 SASEGT, per germline. The CDR3 is 15 residues long. Losses at the gene ends were 1 base for V and 2 bases for J; bases not matched to a gene: 3. The CDR3: CASSEGLAPTDTQYF. The CDR3 coding sequence is TGTGCCAGCAGTGAAGGACTAGCTCCCACAGATACGCAGTATTTT.

The chain combines TRBV11-2 with TRBJ2-2; 12 bases map to TRBD2. CDR3 length: 17 residues. The V gene's germline CDR1 is SGHAT and CDR2 FQNNGV. The junction had 4 bases not matched to a gene; V was cut back by 3 bases and J by 2 bases. The CDR3 spells CASSLRLAGENTGELFF. The CDR3 DNA is TGTGCCAGCAGCTTGCGACTAGCGGGAGAAAACACCGGGGAGCTGTTTTTT. The entire variable domain, with the rest obtained from reference TRBV11-2 and TRBJ2-2, is as follows: EAGVAQSPRYKIIEKRQSVAFWCNPISGHATLYWYQQILGQGPKLLIQFQNNGVVDDSQLPKDRFSAERLKGVDSTLKIQPAKLEDSAVYLCASSLRLAGENTGELFFGEGSRLTVL.

This chain links TRBV28 with TRBJ1-5, with D tentatively TRBD1 (6 bases). Germline V gene sequence: CDR1 MDHEN, CDR2 SYDVKM. The CDR3 totals 15 residues. The V and J ends lost 6 bases and 13 bases respectively, with 25 bases between them. CDR3 bases: TGTGCCAGCAGCCCGGAATCGGGGGCAGGCTGGGGGCAGCATTTT. Translation: CASSPESGAGWGQHF.